This TCR beta chain was captured in a study of regulatory T cells in long-lasting Graves disease. Looking at the study overall: Antithyroid drug exposure in newly diagnosed Graves' patients had lasted under 3 months.

As regards this clonotype: This may be a read error: a much more frequent sequence differs by one nucleotide. No conserved phenylalanine or tryptophan ends this CDR3, so it is likely a read error.

The time point denotes: newly diagnosed GD, antithyroid drugs for less than 3 months. PBMCs were the source of the RNA used for TCR sequencing. Sequencing libraries for TCR beta were prepared with iRepertoire HTBI primers and Arm-PCR of CDR3 regions. TCRdb processed the multiplex PCR reads anew with MiXCR; each CDR3 protein has one entry. Of 200,000 to 250,000 distinct CDR3 sequences in the sample, over 20% were seen once. Germline CDR1 MNHEY, CDR2 SMNVEV (reference sequence). Trimming cost V 4 bases and J 1 base; bases outside gene matches: 6. This CDR3 contains 17 residues. Specimen: peripheral blood mononuclear cells (PBMCs), collected at new diagnosis, from a patient treated with antithyroid drugs. The sequence was collected from a female donor with Graves disease. V is TRBV27 and J is TRBJ2-1; 11 nucleotides match TRBD2. Here the CDR3 DNA reads TGTGCCAGCAGTTCGTCTAGCGGGGGGAAGTCCTACAATGAGCAGTTCCTC. Translation gives CASSSSSGGKSYNEQFL.